The rows below give T cell receptor beta chains drawn from one sample of a study of shared clonotypes between healthy human individuals. Clones were sequenced by immunoSEQ multiplex PCR, and TCRdb holds only the in-frame ones, with some missing. The sample has approximately 440,000 clones; 75% to 80% are singletons. Sequenced input: PBMCs. The receptors were gathered from a middle-aged woman in good health. Some clones in this sample may be carry-over from other donors' samples. CDR3s include the opening cysteine and the closing phenylalanine or tryptophan. Size is stated for part of the rows, as once, few or many counts, or as a class when the clone is expanded.

v_gene: TRBV19
abundance: NA
j_gene: TRBJ1-4
CDR3aa: CAIKLATNEKLFF

v_gene: TRBV13
abundance: NA
j_gene: TRBJ2-5
CDR3aa: CASRQGTSGRRETQYF

v_gene: TRBV23-1
abundance: NA
j_gene: TRBJ2-2
CDR3aa: CASSHYRQGANTGELFF

v_gene: TRBV30
abundance: once
j_gene: TRBJ1-3
CDR3aa: CAGQDRAGNTIYF

v_gene: TRBV9
abundance: once
j_gene: TRBJ2-2
CDR3aa: CASSVTSGRFAGELFF

v_gene: TRBV7-6
abundance: NA
j_gene: TRBJ2-7
CDR3aa: CASSLRPRGQGTYEQYF

v_gene: TRBV5-5
abundance: few
j_gene: TRBJ2-2
CDR3aa: CASSYSNTGELFF

v_gene: TRBV19
abundance: NA
j_gene: TRBJ2-7
CDR3aa: CASTGTGKYEQYF

v_gene: TRBV10-3
abundance: NA
j_gene: TRBJ1-5
CDR3aa: CAIRGEGNQPQHF

v_gene: TRBV18
abundance: few
j_gene: TRBJ2-3
CDR3aa: CASSPDGADTQYF

v_gene: TRBV20-1
abundance: NA
j_gene: TRBJ2-5
CDR3aa: CSALYQETQYF

v_gene: TRBV29-1
abundance: many
j_gene: TRBJ2-1
CDR3aa: CSVDHEQFF

v_gene: TRBV9
abundance: NA
j_gene: TRBJ2-2
CDR3aa: CASSPSRVPGGELFF

v_gene: TRBV2
abundance: NA
j_gene: TRBJ2-7
CDR3aa: CASRTGVVYEQYF

v_gene: TRBV11-3
abundance: NA
j_gene: TRBJ2-5
CDR3aa: CASSRGLAETQYF

v_gene: TRBV19
abundance: few
j_gene: TRBJ1-5
CDR3aa: CASSHGTASSNQPQHF

v_gene: TRBV5-4
abundance: NA
j_gene: TRBJ2-7
CDR3aa: CASSSPSGRTVYEQYF

v_gene: TRBV5-1
abundance: NA
j_gene: TRBJ2-3
CDR3aa: CASSLVSSGGSTDTQYF

v_gene: TRBV25-1
abundance: NA
j_gene: TRBJ1-2
CDR3aa: CASSLDDYGYTF

v_gene: TRBV28
abundance: NA
j_gene: TRBJ1-1
CDR3aa: CASSPPRGVGTEAFF

v_gene: TRBV6-5
abundance: NA
j_gene: TRBJ2-7
CDR3aa: CASSYFQGAYLGEQYF

v_gene: TRBV15
abundance: NA
j_gene: TRBJ1-2
CDR3aa: CATSRDGVGGKNYGYTF

v_gene: TRBV5-8
abundance: few
j_gene: TRBJ1-6
CDR3aa: CASSFGYSPLHF

v_gene: TRBV10-3
abundance: NA
j_gene: TRBJ1-2
CDR3aa: CATKAPTGFYGYTF

v_gene: TRBV5-1
abundance: NA
j_gene: TRBJ2-2
CDR3aa: CASSLAAIQGGELFF

v_gene: TRBV29-1
abundance: once
j_gene: TRBJ2-1
CDR3aa: CSVEATGGVGFRTGEQFF

v_gene: TRBV29-1
abundance: NA
j_gene: TRBJ2-7
CDR3aa: CSVVGGRRSYEQYF

v_gene: TRBV25-1
abundance: NA
j_gene: TRBJ1-1
CDR3aa: CASIGPLGTEAFF

v_gene: TRBV29-1
abundance: medium-sized
j_gene: TRBJ1-1
CDR3aa: CSVNEQGVGEAFF

v_gene: TRBV5-4
abundance: NA
j_gene: TRBJ2-4
CDR3aa: CASSSDRGPAKNIQYF

v_gene: TRBV5-6
abundance: NA
j_gene: TRBJ2-6
CDR3aa: CASSHRKEGRSGANVLTF

v_gene: TRBV6-1
abundance: NA
j_gene: TRBJ2-7
CDR3aa: CASSELVTFTYEQYF

v_gene: TRBV14
abundance: NA
j_gene: TRBJ1-2
CDR3aa: CASSRTPGDWYGYTF

v_gene: TRBV11-1
abundance: NA
j_gene: TRBJ1-1
CDR3aa: CASSKELNTEAFF

v_gene: TRBV6-1
abundance: NA
j_gene: TRBJ2-7
CDR3aa: CASTRGYEQYF

v_gene: TRBV16
abundance: few
j_gene: TRBJ1-5
CDR3aa: CASSPTNSNQPQHF

v_gene: TRBV2
abundance: NA
j_gene: TRBJ1-6
CDR3aa: CASSPMDRGNSPLHF

v_gene: TRBV11-1
abundance: once
j_gene: TRBJ2-1
CDR3aa: CASSPTQLNEQFF

v_gene: TRBV2
abundance: NA
j_gene: TRBJ2-7
CDR3aa: CASSELRGAYEQYF

v_gene: TRBV7-6
abundance: once
j_gene: TRBJ2-1
CDR3aa: CASSSETSGRAFGREQFF

v_gene: TRBV19
abundance: NA
j_gene: TRBJ2-7
CDR3aa: CASSIQTGSSGEQYF

v_gene: TRBV9
abundance: NA
j_gene: TRBJ1-2
CDR3aa: CASSVAAAPNYGYTF

v_gene: TRBV25-1
abundance: NA
j_gene: TRBJ2-1
CDR3aa: CASSEISGGPYNEQFF

v_gene: TRBV2
abundance: NA
j_gene: TRBJ1-3
CDR3aa: CASSEALRTAHSGNTIYF

v_gene: TRBV5-1
abundance: NA
j_gene: TRBJ2-5
CDR3aa: CASSLVGTDRGETQYF